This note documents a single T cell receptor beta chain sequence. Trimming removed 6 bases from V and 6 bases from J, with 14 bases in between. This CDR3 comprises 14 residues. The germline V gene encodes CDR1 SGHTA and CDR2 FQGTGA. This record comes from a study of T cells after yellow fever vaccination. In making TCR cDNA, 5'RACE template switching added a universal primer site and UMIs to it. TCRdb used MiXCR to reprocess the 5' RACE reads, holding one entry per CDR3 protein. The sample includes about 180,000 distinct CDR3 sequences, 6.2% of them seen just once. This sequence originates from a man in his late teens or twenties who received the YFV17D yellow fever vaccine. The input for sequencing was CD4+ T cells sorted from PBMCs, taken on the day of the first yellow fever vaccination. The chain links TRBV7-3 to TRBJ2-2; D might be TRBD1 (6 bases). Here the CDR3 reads CASRRTGLAGELFF. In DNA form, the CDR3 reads TGTGCCAGCAGGCGCACAGGGTTGGCCGGGGAGCTGTTTTTT.